Sequencing of this T cell receptor (beta chain) was carried out in a study of persistence of HIV-infected CD4 T cells. About the study: Multiple blood draws of up to roughly 200 mL, except two donors with single leukapheresis.

Stimulation used around 10 ug/mL lysate from CMV-infected fibroblasts. CD40L-negative CD69-negative CD45RO-high memory CD4+ T cells were sorted as populations depleted of antigen-responding cells. Inclusion required CMV-positive serology and CD4+ counts above 400 cells/uL. Study results and caveats: Compared with CD3/CD28-stimulated cells, CMV- and Gag-responding cells showed lower TCRbeta richness.

Germline V CDR1 and CDR2: SGHRS, YFSETQ. CDR3 length: 15 amino acids. V was clipped by 4 bases and J by 5 bases; unmatched bases: 9. In regard to this clone: The antigen remains unidentified.

The libraries were made with immunoSEQ version 4 in survey mode. Template was genomic DNA at around 9.7 ng/uL, with up to roughly 1 ug used per sample. Here immunoSEQ multiplex PCR was the method, and the copy in TCRdb shows in-frame clones only, minus some. This table has 40,000 to 55,000 clones, more than 70% appearing once. The V call is TRBV5-1, the J call TRBJ1-1; 9 bases match TRBD1. Here the sequenced sample was CD4+ T cells sorted from PBMCs after approximately 18-hour stimulation, taken from a patient who received antiretroviral therapy. The sequence derives from an adult man with HIV who was CMV-seropositive. CDR3 sequence: CASSTGQGNPTEAFF. CDR3 DNA: TGCGCCAGCAGCACTGGACAGGGGAACCCTACTGAAGCTTTCTTT.